The next 26 T cell receptor beta chains were all read from a single sample in a study of control samples from healthy donors and cancer patients. Generated by immunoSEQ multiplex PCR, the TCRdb table keeps only in-frame clones and is missing some. This repertoire shows 70,000 or so clones, roughly 84% found once; its top ten account for about 16%. The sequencing sample was made of blood. These receptors originate from a man aged 45-65 years in good health.

The chain carries TRBV14 and TRBJ2-3; 10 positions match TRBD2. The CDR3 is 20 amino acids. Germline loops: CDR1 SGHDN, CDR2 FVKESK. With V trimmed by 0 bases and J by 0 bases, 12 bases remained unmatched. CDR3 protein: CASSQDFLSGLAVSTDTQYF. In nucleotides, the CDR3 is TGTGCCAGCAGCCAAGATTTTCTTTCAGGACTAGCGGTTAGCACAGATACGCAGTATTTT.

This clone has just a few counts. V is TRBV9 and J is TRBJ1-2, with unresolved D. The CDR3 is 15 amino acids. The V gene lost 0 bases and the J gene lost 7 bases, with 16 bases spanning the gap. The germline gives CDR1 SGDLS, CDR2 YYNGEE. CDR3 region: CASSVVTRPWGGYTF. CDR3 DNA: TGTGCCAGCAGCGTAGTTACCCGACCGTGGGGTGGCTACACCTTC.

V usage is TRBV18 and J usage is TRBJ1-4; D gene uncertain. The germline gives CDR1 KGHSH, CDR2 LQKENI. CDR3 length equals 13 residues. V dropped 1 base and J dropped 5 bases, with 5 bases sitting between them. CDR3 in amino acids: CASSPRRNEKLFF. Written as DNA, the CDR3 is TGTGCCAGCTCACCACGTAGAAATGAAAAACTGTTTTTT.

The V call is TRBV28, the J call TRBJ2-1; D gene uncertain. V lost 2 bases and J 10 bases, leaving 9 bases between the germline ends. This CDR3 has 12 amino acids. Germline lookup yields CDR1 MDHEN and CDR2 SYDVKM. CDR3: CASSLRFREQFF. The CDR3 nucleotides read TGTGCCAGCAGTTTAAGATTCAGAGAGCAGTTCTTC.

The gene calls are TRBV18 and TRBJ1-1, with no clear D. This CDR3 is built from 14 residues. From germline, CDR1 is KGHSH and CDR2 LQKENI. V lost 5 bases to trimming and J lost 2 bases, with 12 bases between them. The CDR3 coding sequence is TGTGCCAGCTCAATAGCATTGAGTAACACTGAAGCTTTCTTT. The encoded protein is CASSIALSNTEAFF.

J is TRBJ2-1 and V is TRBV30, with 8 bases matching TRBD2. Germline V gene data show CDR1 as GTSNPN and CDR2 as SVGIG (reference sequence). V was pared by 2 bases and J by 9 bases, with 3 bases of the junction left unmatched. This CDR3 spans 12 amino acids. The CDR3 sequence: CAWSSAGGEQFF. The CDR3 nucleotides read TGTGCCTGGAGTTCGGCGGGAGGTGAGCAGTTCTTC.

The chain joins TRBV7-8 to TRBJ2-5, with D possibly TRBD2 on 5 matching bases. CDR1 is SGHVS and CDR2 is FQNEAQ in the germline V gene. The V and J ends lost 8 bases and 4 bases respectively, with 17 bases between them. The CDR3 spans 14 residues. The CDR3: CASYKRGSGETQYF. CDR3 in DNA: TGTGCCAGCTACAAGAGAGGGTCGGGAGAGACCCAGTACTTC. Looking up the rest from reference TRBV7-8 and TRBJ2-5 gives the full variable domain: GAGVSQSPRYKVAKRGQDVALRCDPISGHVSLFWYQQALGQGPEFLTYFQNEAQLDKSGLPSDRFFAERPEGSVSTLKIQRTQQEDSAVYLCASYKRGSGETQYFGPGTRLLVL.

The chain has TRBV12-3 or TRBV12-4 and TRBJ2-7; D not resolved. V was trimmed by 2 bases and J by 4 bases, leaving 6 bases between them. The CDR3 has 12 amino acids. The CDR3 nucleotides read TGTGCCAGCAGTTTATACTGGTACGAGCAGTACTTC. Amino acid sequence: CASSLYWYEQYF.

The count of this clone is one. The chain uses TRBV13 and TRBJ2-5; tentatively, D is TRBD2 (5 bases). Trimming took off 0 bases at V and 2 bases at J, with 13 bases between the two ends. CDR3 size: 16 residues. CDR1 PRHDT and CDR2 FYEKMQ come from the germline V gene (reference sequence). The CDR3 bases are TGTGCCAGCAGCTTAGGGTTTCGGACTGTACAAGAGACCCAGTACTTC. Protein: CASSLGFRTVQETQYF.

This rearrangement joins TRBV14 to TRBJ1-4; TRBD1 is a possible D gene (6 bases). Looked up from germline, CDR1 is SGHDN and CDR2 is FVKESK. The CDR3 is made up of 18 amino acids. The germline V and J ends were trimmed by 1 base and 4 bases, with 19 bases remaining between them. CDR3 in amino acids: CASSQGVLWGQNNEKLFF. Here the CDR3 DNA reads TGTGCCAGCAGCCAAGGGGTCCTTTGGGGACAAAATAATGAAAAACTGTTTTTT.

The chain is built from TRBV4-1 and TRBJ1-2; possibly TRBD1 for D (5 bases). V was trimmed by 0 bases and J by 4 bases, leaving 21 bases between them. The CDR3 length is 18 residues. The germline V gene has CDR1 MGHRA and CDR2 YSYEKL. The CDR3 coding sequence is TGCGCCAGCAGCCAAGACGGAGTGGCAGGGCAGACCCTCTATGGCTACACCTTC. Amino acid sequence: CASSQDGVAGQTLYGYTF.

This chain connects TRBV11-2 to TRBJ2-1; D unresolved. Between the trimmed V and J ends, which lost 2 bases and 3 bases, there was a span of 8 bases. The CDR3 is made up of 14 amino acids. Germline CDR1 is SGHAT and CDR2 is FQNNGV. The CDR3 DNA follows: TGTGCCAGCAGCTTAATAACGGTCTACAATGAGCAGTTCTTC. This translates into CASSLITVYNEQFF. The entire variable domain, with the rest obtained from reference TRBV11-2 and TRBJ2-1, is as follows: EAGVAQSPRYKIIEKRQSVAFWCNPISGHATLYWYQQILGQGPKLLIQFQNNGVVDDSQLPKDRFSAERLKGVDSTLKIQPAKLEDSAVYLCASSLITVYNEQFFGPGTRLTVL.

This chain uses TRBV30 with TRBJ2-6; D is unresolved. The germline CDR1 and CDR2 sequences are GTSNPN and SVGIG (reference sequence). This CDR3 is built from 12 residues. The ends were cut back, 5 bases at V and 3 bases at J, with 5 bases in the middle. The CDR3 coding sequence is TGTGCCTGGGAGCTTGGGGCCAACGTCCTGACTTTC. It encodes CAWELGANVLTF.

V gene TRBV19 combines with J gene TRBJ2-1; 7 nucleotides match TRBD2. The V and J ends lost 8 bases and 0 bases, in that order; junction bases with no gene match: 7. Germline values: CDR1 LNHDA, CDR2 SQIVND (reference sequence). CDR3 size: 15 residues. The CDR3 DNA reads as TGTGCCAGTGAAACTAGCGTTAGCTCCTACAATGAGCAGTTCTTC. Amino acid sequence: CASETSVSSYNEQFF.

The rearrangement joins TRBV7-9 to TRBJ1-2; no clear D gene. The CDR3 is 13 amino acids. The germline V gene has CDR1 SEHNR and CDR2 FQNEAQ (reference sequence). Trimming shortened V by 8 bases and J by 6 bases, and 16 bases separated the two germline ends. The CDR3, as DNA: TGTGCCAGCGAGAGGGCAGGCCCCCATGGCTACACCTTC. The encoded protein is CASERAGPHGYTF.

This clone was seen only once. The DNA of the CDR3 is TGCGCCAGCAGAGAGCTCTCAGGAGTTAACTATGGCTACACCTTC. This encodes CASRELSGVNYGYTF. V and J are TRBV4-1 and TRBJ1-2, with unresolved D. Trimming pared 6 bases from V and 1 base from J, leaving 15 bases between. The CDR3 has 15 amino acids. Germline assignment: CDR1 MGHRA and CDR2 YSYEKL.

The V call is TRBV11-1, the J call TRBJ2-2; TRBD2 is a possible D gene (7 bases). The germline V gene encodes CDR1 SGHAT and CDR2 FQDESV (reference sequence). The CDR3 sequence is 16 residues long. Trimming took off 6 bases at V and 6 bases at J, with 20 bases between the two ends. CDR3 residues: CASSSGGNKIPGELFF. The CDR3 DNA reads as TGTGCCAGCAGTTCGGGGGGCAACAAGATCCCCGGGGAGCTGTTTTTT.

In this sample, this clone turned up a few times. The V call is TRBV3-1 (or the pseudogene TRBV3-2), the J call TRBJ1-6; D is unclear. Germline assignment: CDR1 LGHDT and CDR2 YNNKEL (reference sequence). Trimming pared 3 bases from V and 7 bases from J, leaving 7 bases between. CDR3 length equals 13 residues. CDR3 sequence: CASSQVTNSPLHF. The CDR3 DNA reads as TGTGCCAGCAGCCAGGTTACGAATTCACCCCTCCACTTT.

This chain links TRBV2 with TRBJ1-1, with 12 bases matching TRBD1. The germline gives CDR1 SNHLY, CDR2 FYNNEI. This CDR3 spans 15 amino acids. With 6 bases clipped from V and 5 bases from J, the junction kept 7 bases outside the gene matches. CDR3 nucleotide sequence: TGTGCCAGCAGGGGACAGGGGGCGATAAGGACTGAAGCTTTCTTT. Its translation is CASRGQGAIRTEAFF.

This sequence joins TRBV7-9 and TRBJ2-5, with 9 positions matching TRBD1. This CDR3 has 15 amino acids. V lost 5 bases to trimming and J lost 5 bases; unmatched junction nucleotides: 9. From germline, CDR1 is SEHNR and CDR2 FQNEAQ (reference sequence). The CDR3 DNA sequence: TGTGCCAGCAGCCCGTTAGAGGGGACAGGGGAGACCCAGTACTTC. It translates to CASSPLEGTGETQYF.

The rearrangement links TRBV18 to TRBJ2-3; 10 bases align to TRBD2. Per germline, CDR1 KGHSH and CDR2 LQKENI. The CDR3 runs to 16 residues. J lost 4 bases, V lost 3 bases, and 7 bases had no gene match. The chain's CDR3 is CASSPSLAGVSDTQYF. In DNA form, the CDR3 reads TGTGCCAGCTCACCCAGTCTAGCGGGAGTCTCAGATACGCAGTATTTT.

This chain connects TRBV11-2 to TRBJ2-7; 8 bases fit TRBD1. The germline V gene encodes CDR1 SGHAT and CDR2 FQNNGV. The CDR3 sequence is 14 residues long. The ends lost 0 bases at V and 5 bases at J; junction bases unmatched: 3. The CDR3 region is CASSLDRGPDEQYF. As DNA, the CDR3 is TGTGCCAGCAGCTTAGACAGGGGGCCTGACGAGCAGTACTTC. Full variable domain (rest looked up from reference TRBV11-2 and TRBJ2-7): EAGVAQSPRYKIIEKRQSVAFWCNPISGHATLYWYQQILGQGPKLLIQFQNNGVVDDSQLPKDRFSAERLKGVDSTLKIQPAKLEDSAVYLCASSLDRGPDEQYFGPGTRLTVT.

The rearrangement uses TRBV7-2 and TRBJ2-1; tentatively, D is TRBD1 (7 bases). In germline, CDR1 is SGHTA, CDR2 FQGNSA. This CDR3 contains 15 residues. V lost 6 bases to trimming and J lost 2 bases, with 14 bases between them. CDR3 DNA: TGTGCCAGCAGTTATCGGAGGGGGCCCTACAATGAGCAGTTCTTC. It yields the protein CASSYRRGPYNEQFF. Together with reference TRBV7-2 and TRBJ2-1, the CDR3 gives the full variable domain: GAGVSQSPSNKVTEKGKDVELRCDPISGHTALYWYRQSLGQGLEFLIYFQGNSAPDKSGLPSDRFSAERTGGSVSTLTIQRTQQEDSAVYLCASSYRRGPYNEQFFGPGTRLTVL.

The J gene is TRBJ1-4, the V gene TRBV6-5; TRBD1 aligns across 8 bases. After removal of 8 bases from V and 8 bases from J, the junction contained 13 bases not matched to a gene. The CDR3 totals 15 residues. Germline assignment: CDR1 MNHEY and CDR2 SVGAGI. The CDR3 loop is CASSSGPTGDEKLFF. In nucleotides, the CDR3 is TGTGCCAGCTCTTCTGGGCCGACAGGGGACGAAAAACTGTTTTTT.

The rearrangement uses TRBV6-5 and TRBJ1-5; 7 bases agree with TRBD1. Germline V gene data show CDR1 as MNHEY and CDR2 as SVGAGI. CDR3 length equals 15 residues. V lost 0 bases and J lost 5; bases outside the gene matches: 4. The CDR3 region has the DNA TGTGCCAGCAGTTACTCGACAGGGAATCATCAGCCCCAGCATTTT. Translation gives CASSYSTGNHQPQHF.

In DNA form, the CDR3 reads TGTGCCACCAGCTCCAAGAGCTCTGGGGCCAACGTCCTGACTTTC. Its translation: CATSSKSSGANVLTF. The chain combines TRBV15 with TRBJ2-6; D is uncertain. This CDR3 contains 15 residues. The V end lost 5 bases, the J end lost 0 bases, and 8 bases lay between the germline ends. CDR1 is LNHNV and CDR2 is YYDKDF in the germline V gene (reference sequence). Supplemented by reference TRBV15 and TRBJ2-6, the full variable domain reads DAMVIQNPRYQVTQFGKPVTLSCSQTLNHNVMYWYQQKSSQAPKLLFHYYDKDFNNEADTPDNFQSRRPNTSFCFLDIRSPGLGDTAMYLCATSSKSSGANVLTFGAGSRLTVL.